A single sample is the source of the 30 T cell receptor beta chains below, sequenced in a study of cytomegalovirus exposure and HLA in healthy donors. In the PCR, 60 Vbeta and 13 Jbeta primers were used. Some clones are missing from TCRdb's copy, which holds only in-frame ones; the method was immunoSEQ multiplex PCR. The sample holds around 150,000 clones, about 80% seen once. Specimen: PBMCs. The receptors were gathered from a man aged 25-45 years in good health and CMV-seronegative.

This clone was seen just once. In DNA form, the CDR3 reads TGTGCCAGCAGTAGGGGATCTGAAGCTTTCTTT. Translating it yields CASSRGSEAFF. This chain joins TRBV11-3 and TRBJ1-1; D may be TRBD1 (5 bases). Germline-derived CDR1 and CDR2 are SGHNT and YENEEA. The CDR3 has 11 amino acids. V was pared by 6 bases and J by 6 bases, with 8 bases between.

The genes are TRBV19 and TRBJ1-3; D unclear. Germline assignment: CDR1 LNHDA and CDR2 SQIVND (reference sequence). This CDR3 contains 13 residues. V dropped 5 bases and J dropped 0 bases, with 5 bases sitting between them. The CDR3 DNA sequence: TGTGCCAGTAGTCCTAGCTCTGGAAACACCATATATTTT. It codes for CASSPSSGNTIYF.

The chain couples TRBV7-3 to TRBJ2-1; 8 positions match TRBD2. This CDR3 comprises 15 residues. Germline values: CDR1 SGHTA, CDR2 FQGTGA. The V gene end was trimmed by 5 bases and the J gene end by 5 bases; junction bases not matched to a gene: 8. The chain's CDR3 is CASSQPGTSNNEQFF. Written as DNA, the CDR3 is TGTGCCAGCAGCCAACCCGGGACTAGTAACAATGAGCAGTTCTTC.

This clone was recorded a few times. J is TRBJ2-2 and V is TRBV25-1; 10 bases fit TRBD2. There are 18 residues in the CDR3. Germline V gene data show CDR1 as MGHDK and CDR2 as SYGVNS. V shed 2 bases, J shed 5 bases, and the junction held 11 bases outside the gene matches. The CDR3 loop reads CASSERVSGGIGTGELFF. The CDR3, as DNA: TGTGCCAGCAGTGAACGGGTTAGCGGGGGGATAGGGACCGGGGAGCTGTTTTTT.

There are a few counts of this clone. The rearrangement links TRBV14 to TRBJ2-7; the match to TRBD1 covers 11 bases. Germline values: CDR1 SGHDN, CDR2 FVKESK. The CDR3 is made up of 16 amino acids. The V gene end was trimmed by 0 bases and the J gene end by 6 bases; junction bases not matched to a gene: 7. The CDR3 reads CASSQDWDRGILEQYF. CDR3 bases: TGTGCCAGCAGCCAAGATTGGGACAGGGGGATTCTCGAGCAGTACTTC.

CDR3: CASSFSGSTYEQYF. The CDR3 DNA sequence: TGTGCCAGCAGCTTTAGCGGAAGTACCTACGAGCAGTACTTC. The chain has TRBV7-8 and TRBJ2-7; a weak D match, TRBD2 (6 bases). The germline V gene has CDR1 SGHVS and CDR2 FQNEAQ. The CDR3 has 14 amino acids. Trimming took off 3 bases at V and 2 bases at J, with 11 bases between the two ends.

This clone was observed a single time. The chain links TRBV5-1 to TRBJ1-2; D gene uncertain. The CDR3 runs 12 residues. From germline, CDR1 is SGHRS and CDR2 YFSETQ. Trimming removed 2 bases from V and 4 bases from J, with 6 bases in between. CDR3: CASSFGPYGYTF. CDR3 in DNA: TGCGCCAGCAGCTTCGGTCCCTATGGCTACACCTTC.

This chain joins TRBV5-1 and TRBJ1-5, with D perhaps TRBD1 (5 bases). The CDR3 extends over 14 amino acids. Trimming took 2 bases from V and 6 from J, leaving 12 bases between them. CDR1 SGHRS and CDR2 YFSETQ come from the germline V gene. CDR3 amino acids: CASSFAQGSQPQHF. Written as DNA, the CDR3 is TGCGCCAGCAGCTTCGCGCAGGGTAGTCAGCCCCAGCATTTT.

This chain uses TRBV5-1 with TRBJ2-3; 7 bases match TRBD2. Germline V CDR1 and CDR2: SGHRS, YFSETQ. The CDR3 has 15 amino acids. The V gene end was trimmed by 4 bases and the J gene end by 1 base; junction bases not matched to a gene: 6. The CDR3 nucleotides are TGCGCCAGCAGCCTTTTGAGCGGGGGCACAGATACGCAGTATTTT. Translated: CASSLLSGGTDTQYF.

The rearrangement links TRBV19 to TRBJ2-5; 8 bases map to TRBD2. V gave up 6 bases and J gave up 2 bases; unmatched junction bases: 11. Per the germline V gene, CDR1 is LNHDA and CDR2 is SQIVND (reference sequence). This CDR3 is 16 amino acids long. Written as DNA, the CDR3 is TGTGCCAGTAGACCCGGGGGGGCGGGGGAGCAAGAGACCCAGTACTTC. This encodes CASRPGGAGEQETQYF.

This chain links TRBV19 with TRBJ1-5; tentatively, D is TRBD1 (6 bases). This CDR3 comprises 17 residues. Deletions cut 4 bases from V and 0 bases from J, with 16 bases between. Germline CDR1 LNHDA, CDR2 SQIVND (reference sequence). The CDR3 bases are TGTGCCAGTAGTAAGACGGACAGTTTTTATAGCAATCAGCCCCAGCATTTT. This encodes CASSKTDSFYSNQPQHF.

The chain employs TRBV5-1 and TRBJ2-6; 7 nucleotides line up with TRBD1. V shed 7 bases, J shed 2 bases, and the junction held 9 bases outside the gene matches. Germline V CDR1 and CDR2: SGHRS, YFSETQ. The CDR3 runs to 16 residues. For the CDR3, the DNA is TGCGCCAGCCGGGAACAGGGGAAGACTGGGGCCAACGTCCTGACTTTC. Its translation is CASREQGKTGANVLTF.

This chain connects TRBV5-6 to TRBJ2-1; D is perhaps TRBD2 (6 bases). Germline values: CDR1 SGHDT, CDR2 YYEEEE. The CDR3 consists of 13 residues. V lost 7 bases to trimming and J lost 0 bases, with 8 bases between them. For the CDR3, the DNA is TGTGCCAGCGGGGGGTACTCCTACAATGAGCAGTTCTTC. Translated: CASGGYSYNEQFF. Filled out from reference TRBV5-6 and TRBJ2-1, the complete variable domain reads DAGVTQSPTHLIKTRGQQVTLRCSPKSGHDTVSWYQQALGQGPQFIFQYYEEEERQRGNFPDRFSGHQFPNYSSELNVNALLLGDSALYLCASGGYSYNEQFFGPGTRLTVL.

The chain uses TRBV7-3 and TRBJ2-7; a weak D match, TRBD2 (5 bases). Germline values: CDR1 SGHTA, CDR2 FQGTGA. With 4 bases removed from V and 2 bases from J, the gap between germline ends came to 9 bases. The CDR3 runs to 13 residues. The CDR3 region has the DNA TGTGCCAGCAGCTCCGGGAACACCTACGAGCAGTACTTC. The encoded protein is CASSSGNTYEQYF.

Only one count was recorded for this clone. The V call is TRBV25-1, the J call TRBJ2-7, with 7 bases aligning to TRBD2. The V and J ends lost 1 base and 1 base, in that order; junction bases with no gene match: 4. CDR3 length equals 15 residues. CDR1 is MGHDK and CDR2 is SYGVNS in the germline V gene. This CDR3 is CASSEWASGSYEQYF. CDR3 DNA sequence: TGTGCCAGCAGTGAATGGGCTAGCGGTTCCTACGAGCAGTACTTC.

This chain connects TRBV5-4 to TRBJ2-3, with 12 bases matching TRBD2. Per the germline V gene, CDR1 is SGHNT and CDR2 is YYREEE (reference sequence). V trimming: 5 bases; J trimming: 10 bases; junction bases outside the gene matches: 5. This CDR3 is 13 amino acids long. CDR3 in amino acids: CASRASGGAPQYF. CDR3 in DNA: TGTGCCAGCAGAGCTAGCGGGGGGGCCCCGCAGTATTTT.

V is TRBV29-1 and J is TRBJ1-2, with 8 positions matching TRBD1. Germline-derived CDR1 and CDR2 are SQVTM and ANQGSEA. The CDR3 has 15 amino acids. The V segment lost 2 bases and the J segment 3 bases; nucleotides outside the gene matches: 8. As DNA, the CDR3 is TGCAGCGTTGAAAGCAGGGGGCGATATTACTATGGCTACACCTTC. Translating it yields CSVESRGRYYYGYTF.

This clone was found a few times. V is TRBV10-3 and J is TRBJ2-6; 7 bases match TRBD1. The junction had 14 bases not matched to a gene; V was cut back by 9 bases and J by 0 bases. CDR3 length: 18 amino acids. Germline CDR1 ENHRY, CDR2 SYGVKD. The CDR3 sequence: CAIPRDRVLSSGANVLTF. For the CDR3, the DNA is TGTGCCATTCCCCGGGACAGAGTATTAAGCTCTGGGGCCAACGTCCTGACTTTC.

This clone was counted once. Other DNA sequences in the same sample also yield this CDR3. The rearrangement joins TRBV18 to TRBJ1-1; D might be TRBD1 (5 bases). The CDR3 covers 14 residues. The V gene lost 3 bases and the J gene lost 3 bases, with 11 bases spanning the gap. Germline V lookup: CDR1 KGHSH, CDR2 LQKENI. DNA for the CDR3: TGTGCCAGCTCACCCCTAACGGGGGACACTGAAGCTTTCTTT. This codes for CASSPLTGDTEAFF.

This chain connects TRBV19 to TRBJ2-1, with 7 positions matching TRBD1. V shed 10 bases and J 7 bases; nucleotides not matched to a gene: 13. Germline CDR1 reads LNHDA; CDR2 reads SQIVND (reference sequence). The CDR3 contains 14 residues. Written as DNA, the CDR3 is TGTGCCACCCAAGGGGGCGCTTACCCTAATGAGCAGTTCTTC. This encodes CATQGGAYPNEQFF.

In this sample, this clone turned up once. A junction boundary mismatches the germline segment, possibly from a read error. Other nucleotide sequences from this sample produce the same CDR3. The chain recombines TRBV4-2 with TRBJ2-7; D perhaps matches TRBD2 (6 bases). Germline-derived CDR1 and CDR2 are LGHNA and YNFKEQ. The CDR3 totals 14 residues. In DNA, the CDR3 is TGTGCCAGCAGCCCTGGATCACTGGCGGGGTTGCAAGACTTC. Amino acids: CASSPGSLAGLQDF.

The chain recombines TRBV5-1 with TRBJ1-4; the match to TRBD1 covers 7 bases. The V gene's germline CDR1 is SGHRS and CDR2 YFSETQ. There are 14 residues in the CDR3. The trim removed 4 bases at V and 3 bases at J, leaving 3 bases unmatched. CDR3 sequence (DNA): TGCGCCAGCAGCCAAGGGACAGCTAATGAAAAACTGTTTTTT. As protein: CASSQGTANEKLFF.

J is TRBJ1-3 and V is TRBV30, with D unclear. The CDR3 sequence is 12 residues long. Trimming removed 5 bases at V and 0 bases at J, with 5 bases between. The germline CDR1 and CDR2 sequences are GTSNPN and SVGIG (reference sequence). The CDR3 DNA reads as TGTGCCTGGGATAGCTCTGGAAACACCATATATTTT. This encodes CAWDSSGNTIYF.

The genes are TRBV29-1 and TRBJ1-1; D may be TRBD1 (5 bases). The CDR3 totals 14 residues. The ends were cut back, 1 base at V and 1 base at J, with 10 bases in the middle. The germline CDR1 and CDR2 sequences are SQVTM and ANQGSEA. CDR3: CSVEGGTGNTEAFF. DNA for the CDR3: TGCAGCGTTGAAGGGGGAACAGGGAACACTGAAGCTTTCTTT.

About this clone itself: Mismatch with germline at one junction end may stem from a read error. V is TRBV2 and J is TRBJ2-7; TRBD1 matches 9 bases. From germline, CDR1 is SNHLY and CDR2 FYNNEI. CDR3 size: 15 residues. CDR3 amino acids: CTSRERGTGFYEQYF. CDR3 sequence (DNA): TGTACCAGCAGAGAACGAGGGACAGGGTTCTACGAGCAGTACTTC.

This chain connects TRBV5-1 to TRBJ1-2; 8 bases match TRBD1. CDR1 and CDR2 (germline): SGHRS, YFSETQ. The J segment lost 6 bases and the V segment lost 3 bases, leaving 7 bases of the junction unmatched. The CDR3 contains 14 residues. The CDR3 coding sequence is TGCGCCAGCAGCTCCGCCGGGACAGGAGATGGCTACACCTTC. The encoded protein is CASSSAGTGDGYTF. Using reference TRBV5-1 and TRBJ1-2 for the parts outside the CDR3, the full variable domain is KAGVTQTPRYLIKTRGQQVTLSCSPISGHRSVSWYQQTPGQGLQFLFEYFSETQRNKGNFPGRFSGRQFSNSRSEMNVSTLELGDSALYLCASSSAGTGDGYTFGSGTRLTVV.

The CDR3 DNA sequence: TGTGCCAGCGGCTACTCCGATGGGCGTGGGGGCTACACCTTC. Translated, it gives CASGYSDGRGGYTF. This sequence joins TRBV6-5 and TRBJ1-2, with unresolved D. V lost 8 bases and J 8 bases, leaving 21 bases between the germline ends. The germline V gene encodes CDR1 MNHEY and CDR2 SVGAGI. There are 14 residues in the CDR3.

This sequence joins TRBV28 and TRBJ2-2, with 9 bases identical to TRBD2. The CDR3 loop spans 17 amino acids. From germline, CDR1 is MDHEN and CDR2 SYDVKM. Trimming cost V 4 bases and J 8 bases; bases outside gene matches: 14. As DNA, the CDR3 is TGTGCCAGCAGTTCCCGGATAGCGGGGGCTGTTTGGGGGGAGCTGTTTTTT. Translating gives CASSSRIAGAVWGELFF.

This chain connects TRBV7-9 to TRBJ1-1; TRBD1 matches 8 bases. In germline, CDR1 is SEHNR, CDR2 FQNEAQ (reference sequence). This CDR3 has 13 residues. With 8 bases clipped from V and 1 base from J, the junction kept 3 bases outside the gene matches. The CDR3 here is CASRDRQNTEAFF. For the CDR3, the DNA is TGTGCCAGCCGGGACAGGCAGAACACTGAAGCTTTCTTT.

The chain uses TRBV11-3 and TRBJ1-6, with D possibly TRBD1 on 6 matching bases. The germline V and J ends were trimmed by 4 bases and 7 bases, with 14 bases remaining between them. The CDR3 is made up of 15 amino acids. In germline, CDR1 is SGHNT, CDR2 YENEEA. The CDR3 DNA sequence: TGTGCCAGCAGCTCCTCCCCAGGGGACAATTCACCCCTCCACTTT. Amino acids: CASSSSPGDNSPLHF.